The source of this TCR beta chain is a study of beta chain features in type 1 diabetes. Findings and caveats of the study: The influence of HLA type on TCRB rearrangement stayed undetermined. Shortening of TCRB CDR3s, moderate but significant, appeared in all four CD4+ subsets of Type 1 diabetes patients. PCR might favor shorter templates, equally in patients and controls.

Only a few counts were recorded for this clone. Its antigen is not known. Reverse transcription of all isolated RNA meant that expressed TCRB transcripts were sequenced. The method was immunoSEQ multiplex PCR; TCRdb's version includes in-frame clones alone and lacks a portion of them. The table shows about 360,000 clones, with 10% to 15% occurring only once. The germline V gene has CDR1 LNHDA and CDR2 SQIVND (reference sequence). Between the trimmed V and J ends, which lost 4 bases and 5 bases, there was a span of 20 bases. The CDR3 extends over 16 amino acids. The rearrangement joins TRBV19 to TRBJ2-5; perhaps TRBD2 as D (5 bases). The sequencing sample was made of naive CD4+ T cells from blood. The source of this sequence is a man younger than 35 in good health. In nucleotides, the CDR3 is TGTGCCAGTAGTACAGGAGCGGTGGGAACTCGGGAGACCCAGTACTTC. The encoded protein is CASSTGAVGTRETQYF. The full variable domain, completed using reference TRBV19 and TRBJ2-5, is DGGITQSPKYLFRKEGQNVTLSCEQNLNHDAMYWYRQDPGQGLRLIYYSQIVNDFQKGDIAEGYSVSREKKESFPLTVTSAQKNPTAFYLCASSTGAVGTRETQYFGPGTRLLVL.